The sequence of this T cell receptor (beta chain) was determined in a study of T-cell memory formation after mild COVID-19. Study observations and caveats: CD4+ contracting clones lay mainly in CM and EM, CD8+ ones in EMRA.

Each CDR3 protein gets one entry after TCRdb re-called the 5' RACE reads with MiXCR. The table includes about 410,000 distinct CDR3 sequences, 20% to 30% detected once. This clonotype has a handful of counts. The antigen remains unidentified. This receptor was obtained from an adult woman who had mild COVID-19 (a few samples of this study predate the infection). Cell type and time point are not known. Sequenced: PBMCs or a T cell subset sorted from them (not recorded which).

CDR3 amino acids: CSVLTGANTEAFF. CDR3 DNA: TGCAGCGTTCTGACAGGGGCGAACACTGAAGCTTTCTTT. This rearrangement joins TRBV29-1 to TRBJ1-1; TRBD1 matches 8 bases. The V gene's germline CDR1 is SQVTM and CDR2 ANQGSEA. J was trimmed by 1 base and V by 5 bases; bases with no gene match: 3. This CDR3 region has 13 residues.